This T cell receptor beta chain is from a study of blood T cell repertoires in COVID-19. On the study more broadly: Whether acute or convalescent, the COVID-19 samples came from the United States, Italy and Spain.

Profiled with immunoSEQ multiplex PCR; TCRdb holds only in-frame clones, not every one. The sample contains roughly 260,000 clones, approximately 77% of which appear only once. The CDR3 extends over 13 amino acids. Germline CDR1 is SGHRS and CDR2 is YFSETQ. V shed 2 bases, J shed 7 bases, and the junction held 5 bases outside the gene matches. The sequenced sample was peripheral blood. This receptor was obtained from a woman younger than 30 with acute or convalescent COVID-19. The chain employs TRBV5-1 and TRBJ1-2; 7 bases match TRBD1. The CDR3: CASSLSQGGGYTF. The CDR3 DNA is TGCGCCAGCAGCTTATCCCAGGGGGGTGGCTACACCTTC.